This T cell receptor (beta chain) was obtained from a study of memory CD4+ T cells and cytomegalovirus serostatus. About the study: Of the healthy Belgian adults, 8 to 10 were CMV seropositive and fewer than 30 seronegative.

The authors' processing: After removing out-of-frame reads, millions of distinct TCRbeta sequences remained. TCRdb's table, derived via immunoSEQ multiplex PCR, lists solely in-frame clones and lacks some. V and J calls and clone size follow that table, whereas D and trimming were derived from the DNA. Here the sample spans 80,000 or so clones, 75% to 85% being singletons. Single viable CD3+CD4+CD8-CD45RO+ cells were sorted as the memory CD4+ T cells. Donors' CMV status reflects serum IgG against pp150, pp28, p38, p52. Points on this clone: Its antigen is unknown.

The CDR3 consists of 17 residues. With V trimmed by 1 base and J by 2 bases, 5 bases remained unmatched. From germline, CDR1 is ENHRY and CDR2 SYGVKD. Study-wide results and limits: Of under 200 reported CMV TCRbeta sequences, some 67 were found in memory CD4+ repertoires.

The material sequenced was memory CD4+ T cells from blood. The receptor was derived from an adult in good health and CMV-seropositive. This chain connects TRBV10-3 to TRBJ2-6; 7 nucleotides match TRBD2. The CDR3 region has the DNA TGTGCCATCAGTGAGTTCCCTACTAGCGCTGGGGCCAACGTCCTGACTTTC. Protein sequence: CAISEFPTSAGANVLTF.